The 2 T cell receptor beta chains given below trace back to one sample, sequenced in a study of T cell responses to AZD1222 COVID-19 vaccine. Clones were read by immunoSEQ multiplex PCR, and TCRdb kept only the in-frame ones, dropping some. The sample has approximately 74,000 clones, 82% seen once. The source material was peripheral blood, sampled on day 0 of AZD1222 vaccination. Every receptor here comes from an adult in good health.

Comment on this clone: Other DNA sequences of this sample code for an identical CDR3. The rearrangement uses TRBV4-3 and TRBJ2-1; TRBD2 is a possible D gene (6 bases). CDR1 and CDR2 from the germline V gene are LGHNA and YSLEER. The CDR3 is 16 residues long. The V end was cut by 0 bases, the J end by 2 bases, with 11 bases between. CDR3 residues: CASSQDPPGAYNEQFF. In DNA, the CDR3 is TGCGCCAGCAGCCAAGATCCCCCGGGGGCCTACAATGAGCAGTTCTTC.

The J gene is TRBJ1-5, the V gene TRBV6-5; 7 nucleotides line up with TRBD1. V dropped 8 bases and J dropped 7; count of bases not matched to a gene: 8. CDR1 is MNHEY, CDR2 SVGAGI, per germline. The CDR3 sequence is 13 residues long. The CDR3 loop reads CASADRWGQPQHF. The CDR3 DNA is TGTGCCAGCGCGGACAGGTGGGGGCAGCCCCAGCATTTT.